What follows describes a single T cell receptor beta chain. The PCR was carried out with 60 Vbeta primers and 13 Jbeta primers. Assay: immunoSEQ multiplex PCR; the TCRdb copy retains only in-frame clones and omits some. The table includes under 200,000 clones, around three quarters detected once. This sample was included in a study of cytomegalovirus exposure and HLA in healthy donors. Study-level information: From donors who were HLA-typed, an early data release held approximately 80 million unique TCRs.

V was clipped by 3 bases and J by 0 bases; unmatched bases: 3. Germline lookup yields CDR1 MRHNA and CDR2 SNTAGT. The CDR3 contains 16 residues. This clonotype was sampled from a woman in her thirties or forties in good health and CMV-seronegative. Sequencing was performed on PBMCs. The J gene is TRBJ2-3, the V gene TRBV6-4; 10 bases line up with TRBD2. CDR3 sequence: CASSETSGLSTDTQYF. The CDR3 bases are TGTGCCAGCAGTGAGACTAGCGGGCTTAGCACAGATACGCAGTATTTT.